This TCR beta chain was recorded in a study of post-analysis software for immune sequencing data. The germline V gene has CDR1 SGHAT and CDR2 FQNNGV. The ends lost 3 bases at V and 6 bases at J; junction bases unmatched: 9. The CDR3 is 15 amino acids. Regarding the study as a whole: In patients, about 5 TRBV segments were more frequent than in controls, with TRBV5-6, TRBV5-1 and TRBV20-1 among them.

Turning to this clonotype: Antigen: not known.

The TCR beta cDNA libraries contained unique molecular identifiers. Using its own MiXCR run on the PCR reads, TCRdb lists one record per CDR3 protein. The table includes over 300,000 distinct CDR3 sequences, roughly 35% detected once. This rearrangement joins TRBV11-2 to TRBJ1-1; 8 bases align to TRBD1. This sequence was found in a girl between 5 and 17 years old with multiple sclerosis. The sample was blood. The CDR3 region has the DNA TGTGCCAGCAGCTTCCCCGGACAGGGATTGTCTGAAGCTTTCTTT. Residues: CASSFPGQGLSEAFF.